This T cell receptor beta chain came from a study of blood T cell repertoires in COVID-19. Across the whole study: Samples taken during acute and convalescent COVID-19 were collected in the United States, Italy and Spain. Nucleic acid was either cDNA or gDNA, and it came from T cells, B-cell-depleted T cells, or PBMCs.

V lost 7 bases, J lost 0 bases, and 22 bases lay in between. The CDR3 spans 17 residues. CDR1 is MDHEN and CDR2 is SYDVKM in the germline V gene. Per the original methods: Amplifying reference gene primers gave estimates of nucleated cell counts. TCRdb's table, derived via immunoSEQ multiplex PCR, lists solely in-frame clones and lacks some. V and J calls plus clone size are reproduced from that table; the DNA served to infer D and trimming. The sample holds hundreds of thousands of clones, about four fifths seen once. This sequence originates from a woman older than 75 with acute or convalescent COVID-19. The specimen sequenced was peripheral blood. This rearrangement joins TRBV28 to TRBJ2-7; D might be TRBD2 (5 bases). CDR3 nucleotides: TGTGCCAGCACCCCCACCCCGCGGCAGCGGACCTCCTACGAGCAGTACTTC. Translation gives CASTPTPRQRTSYEQYF.